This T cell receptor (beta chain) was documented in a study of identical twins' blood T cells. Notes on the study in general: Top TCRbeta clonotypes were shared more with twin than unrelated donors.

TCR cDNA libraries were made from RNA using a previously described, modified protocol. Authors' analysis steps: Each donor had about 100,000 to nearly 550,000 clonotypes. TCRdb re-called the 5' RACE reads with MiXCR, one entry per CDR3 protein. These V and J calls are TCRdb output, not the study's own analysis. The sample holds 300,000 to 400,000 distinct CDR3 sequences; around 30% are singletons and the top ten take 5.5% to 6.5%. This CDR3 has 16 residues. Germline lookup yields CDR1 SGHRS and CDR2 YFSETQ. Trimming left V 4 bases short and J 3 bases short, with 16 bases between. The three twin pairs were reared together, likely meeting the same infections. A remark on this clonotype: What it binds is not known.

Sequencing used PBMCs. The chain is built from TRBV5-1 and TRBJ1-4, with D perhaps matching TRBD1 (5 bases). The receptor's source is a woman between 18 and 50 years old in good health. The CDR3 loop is CASSGMPGAANEKLFF. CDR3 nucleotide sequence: TGCGCCAGCAGCGGAATGCCCGGGGCGGCTAATGAAAAACTGTTTTTT.